One TCR beta chain is described in this entry. This sample stems from a study of shared clonotypes between healthy human individuals. Using immunoSEQ multiplex PCR, the repertoire was profiled, and TCRdb retains in-frame clones only, with some absent. The table shows about 1 million clones, with 75% occurring only once. Germline V gives CDR1 SQVTM, CDR2 ANQGSEA. The CDR3 sequence is 13 residues long. V trimming: 4 bases; J trimming: 7 bases; junction bases outside the gene matches: 3. The sequence derives from a young man in good health. This sequence joins TRBV29-1 and TRBJ2-1; 11 bases align to TRBD2. Sequencing was done on a sample of memory CD4+ T cells sorted from blood. As for subset: CD45RA-negative fraction. The CDR3 DNA is TGCAGCGTTGGGACTAGCGGGTGGAATGAGCAGTTCTTC. Translating it yields CSVGTSGWNEQFF.